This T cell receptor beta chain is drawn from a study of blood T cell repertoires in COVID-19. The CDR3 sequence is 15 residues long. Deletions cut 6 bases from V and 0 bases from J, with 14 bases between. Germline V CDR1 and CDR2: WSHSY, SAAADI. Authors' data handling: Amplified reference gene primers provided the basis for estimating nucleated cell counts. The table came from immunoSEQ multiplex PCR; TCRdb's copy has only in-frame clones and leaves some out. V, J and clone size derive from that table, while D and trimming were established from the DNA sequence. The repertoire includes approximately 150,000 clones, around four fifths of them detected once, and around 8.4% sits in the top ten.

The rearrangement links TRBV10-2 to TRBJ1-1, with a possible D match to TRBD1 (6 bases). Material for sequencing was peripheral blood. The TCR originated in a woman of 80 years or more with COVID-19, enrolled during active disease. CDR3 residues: CASRRRTAMNTEAFF. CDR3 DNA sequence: TGCGCCAGCAGACGTAGGACAGCTATGAACACTGAAGCTTTCTTT.